The 29 T cell receptor beta chains below come from one sample, sequenced in a study of shared clonotypes between healthy human individuals. TCRdb keeps only in-frame clones here, not all; method: immunoSEQ multiplex PCR. The sample includes hundreds of thousands of clones, around 73% seen only once; the top ten take roughly 1.9%. Material: memory CD4+ T cells sorted from blood. The subset is: CD45RA-negative fraction. These receptors all stem from a woman aged 25 to 39 in good health.

The rearrangement joins TRBV28 to TRBJ2-1; maybe TRBD2 (6 bases). CDR3 length: 15 amino acids. The germline V gene encodes CDR1 MDHEN and CDR2 SYDVKM. V was shortened by 3 bases and J by 3 bases, with 12 bases between the two germline ends. This CDR3 reads CASSFGGNHYNEQFF. CDR3 DNA sequence: TGTGCCAGCAGTTTCGGCGGGAACCACTACAATGAGCAGTTCTTC. Full variable domain (remainder filled in from reference TRBV28 and TRBJ2-1): DVKVTQSSRYLVKRTGEKVFLECVQDMDHENMFWYRQDPGLGLRLIYFSYDVKMKEKGDIPEGYSVSREKKERFSLILESASTNQTSMYLCASSFGGNHYNEQFFGPGTRLTVL.

The rearrangement uses TRBV7-3 and TRBJ1-2; no definite D call. From germline, CDR1 is SGHTA and CDR2 FQGTGA. The CDR3 loop spans 13 amino acids. The ends were cut back, 6 bases at V and 3 bases at J, with 11 bases in the middle. The CDR3 DNA reads as TGTGCCAGCAGTGGCCCGGAGTACTATGGCTACACCTTC. Amino acid sequence: CASSGPEYYGYTF.

The V call is TRBV5-6, the J call TRBJ1-1; D is perhaps TRBD1 (5 bases). The V end lost 3 bases, the J end lost 1 base, and 10 bases lay between the germline ends. The CDR3 extends over 14 amino acids. The germline CDR1 and CDR2 sequences are SGHDT and YYEEEE. The DNA of the CDR3 is TGTGCCAGCAGCTGGGGACGGCAGAACACTGAAGCTTTCTTT. This codes for CASSWGRQNTEAFF. The full variable domain, its missing parts supplied by reference TRBV5-6 and TRBJ1-1, is DAGVTQSPTHLIKTRGQQVTLRCSPKSGHDTVSWYQQALGQGPQFIFQYYEEEERQRGNFPDRFSGHQFPNYSSELNVNALLLGDSALYLCASSWGRQNTEAFFGQGTRLTVV.

Only a few counts were recorded for this clone. V gene TRBV5-5 combines with J gene TRBJ2-7, with D tentatively TRBD1 or TRBD2 (5 bases each). Looked up from germline, CDR1 is SGHKS and CDR2 is YYEKEE (reference sequence). The CDR3 consists of 14 residues. V was pared by 4 bases and J by 5 bases, with 16 bases between. The CDR3 is CASSALWGRDEQYF. The CDR3 nucleotides read TGTGCCAGCAGCGCCCTATGGGGACGCGACGAGCAGTACTTC. The variable domain in full, completed from reference TRBV5-5 and TRBJ2-7, reads DAGVTQSPTHLIKTRGQQVTLRCSPISGHKSVSWYQQVLGQGPQFIFQYYEKEERGRGNFPDRFSARQFPNYSSELNVNALLLGDSALYLCASSALWGRDEQYFGPGTRLTVT.

The chain has TRBV10-3 and TRBJ2-1; unclear D gene. V was trimmed by 4 bases and J by 5 bases, leaving 6 bases between them. The CDR3 is made up of 12 amino acids. CDR1 is ENHRY and CDR2 is SYGVKD in the germline V gene. For the CDR3, the DNA is TGTGCCATCAGTGTGCAGGACAATGAGCAGTTCTTC. It translates to CAISVQDNEQFF.

Points on this clone: Other nucleotide sequences in the sample specify the same CDR3. J is TRBJ1-2 and V is TRBV19; D possibly corresponds to TRBD1 (5 bases). This CDR3 has 15 residues. Germline V gives CDR1 LNHDA, CDR2 SQIVND (reference sequence). Deletions cut 0 bases from V and 2 bases from J, with 10 bases between. CDR3 coding DNA: TGTGCCAGTAGTATAGAAGAAGGGGCGAACTATGGCTACACCTTC. This gives the protein CASSIEEGANYGYTF.

V gene TRBV6-1 combines with J gene TRBJ1-5; D possibly corresponds to TRBD1 (6 bases). This CDR3 spans 15 amino acids. V lost 6 bases, J lost 3 bases, and 15 bases lay in between. The germline V gene has CDR1 MNHNS and CDR2 SASEGT. The CDR3 here is CASRPSGQYNQPQHF. Written as DNA, the CDR3 is TGTGCCAGCAGACCGAGTGGACAGTACAATCAGCCCCAGCATTTT.

Written as DNA, the CDR3 is TGTGCCAGCTCACCACGACAGGAGGTTTATGGCTACACCTTC. Amino acids: CASSPRQEVYGYTF. V usage is TRBV18 and J usage is TRBJ1-2; TRBD1 is a possible D gene (6 bases). The CDR3 is made up of 14 amino acids. V was clipped by 1 base and J by 5 bases, with 11 bases between them. From germline, CDR1 is KGHSH and CDR2 LQKENI.

The sample holds a few counts of this clone. The chain has TRBV19 and TRBJ1-5; no definite D call. The CDR3 has 15 amino acids. V shed 5 bases and J shed 0 bases, with 11 bases lying between them. CDR1 is LNHDA and CDR2 is SQIVND in the germline V gene (reference sequence). CDR3 region: CASSPLTASNQPQHF. In nucleotides, the CDR3 is TGTGCCAGTAGTCCACTCACGGCTAGCAATCAGCCCCAGCATTTT.

This clone was seen only once. The rearrangement links TRBV11-2 to TRBJ2-1, with 9 bases fitting TRBD1. The J segment lost 7 bases and the V segment lost 5 bases, leaving 9 bases of the junction unmatched. Germline V gene data show CDR1 as SGHAT and CDR2 as FQNNGV. This CDR3 contains 15 residues. CDR3 bases: TGTGCCAGCAGCGGAGAAGGGACAGGGAGAAATGAGCAGTTCTTC. Protein product: CASSGEGTGRNEQFF.

This clone appeared once. The rearrangement links TRBV7-8 to TRBJ2-1; D uncertain. The germline V gene has CDR1 SGHVS and CDR2 FQNEAQ. The CDR3 extends over 11 amino acids. The V and J ends lost 5 bases and 9 bases respectively, with 8 bases between them. The CDR3 spells CASSPLGEQFF. Here the CDR3 DNA reads TGTGCCAGCAGCCCCCTAGGTGAGCAGTTCTTC.

The rearrangement joins TRBV19 to TRBJ2-7; TRBD1 aligns across 8 bases. The germline gives CDR1 LNHDA, CDR2 SQIVND (reference sequence). The CDR3 is 17 amino acids. V lost 6 bases and J lost 1; bases outside the gene matches: 14. Here the CDR3 reads CASSSGLGQGTSYEQYF. CDR3 nucleotides: TGTGCCAGTAGCTCCGGACTTGGACAGGGAACGTCCTACGAGCAGTACTTC.

The V and J genes are TRBV6-5 and TRBJ2-3; a weak D match, TRBD2 (5 bases). CDR1 and CDR2 from the germline V gene are MNHEY and SVGAGI. The CDR3 sequence is 15 residues long. Deletions cut 7 bases from V and 0 bases from J, with 14 bases between. This CDR3 reads CASNRGVRSTDTQYF. DNA for the CDR3: TGTGCCAGCAACCGGGGAGTCCGAAGCACAGATACGCAGTATTTT.

This clone came up a few times. The sample has other DNA sequences that encode this CDR3 too. The chain has TRBV19 and TRBJ2-7, with 11 bases that match TRBD2. V trimming: 3 bases; J trimming: 2 bases; junction bases outside the gene matches: 3. This CDR3 is 15 amino acids long. Germline assignment: CDR1 LNHDA and CDR2 SQIVND (reference sequence). CDR3 protein: CASSILAGGPYEQYF. Written as DNA, the CDR3 is TGTGCCAGTAGTATTCTAGCGGGAGGTCCCTACGAGCAGTACTTC.

The rearrangement links TRBV19 to TRBJ1-4, with D possibly being TRBD1 (6 bases). The ends were cut back, 6 bases at V and 8 bases at J, with 13 bases in the middle. Germline lookup yields CDR1 LNHDA and CDR2 SQIVND (reference sequence). The CDR3 has 13 residues. The CDR3 DNA sequence: TGTGCCAGTAGGAGGGGGTTTGGCGAAAAACTGTTTTTT. This encodes CASRRGFGEKLFF.

Concerning this clone: This sample also contains other DNA sequences that code for the same CDR3. The chain carries TRBV13 and TRBJ2-7, with 14 bases fitting TRBD2. CDR1 and CDR2 from the germline V gene are PRHDT and FYEKMQ (reference sequence). V lost 5 bases and J lost 4; bases outside the gene matches: 1. There are 14 residues in the CDR3. Here the CDR3 reads CASSRTSGRYEQYF. In nucleotides, the CDR3 is TGTGCCAGCAGCAGGACTAGCGGGAGGTACGAGCAGTACTTC.

This chain connects TRBV19 to TRBJ1-5; TRBD1 might be the D (6 bases). The CDR3 is 17 amino acids. The germline V gene has CDR1 LNHDA and CDR2 SQIVND (reference sequence). The germline V and J ends were trimmed by 5 bases and 0 bases, with 17 bases remaining between them. CDR3 region: CASSQLGGPYSNQPQHF. The CDR3, as DNA: TGTGCCAGTAGTCAACTAGGGGGGCCGTATAGCAATCAGCCCCAGCATTTT.

Details on this clone: This specimen includes other DNA sequences encoding the same CDR3. This rearrangement joins TRBV18 to TRBJ1-1, with D perhaps TRBD1 (5 bases). Trimming shortened V by 2 bases and J by 1 base, and 8 bases separated the two germline ends. This CDR3 has 14 residues. From germline, CDR1 is KGHSH and CDR2 LQKENI. The CDR3 loop is CASSPGQGNTEAFF. CDR3 sequence (DNA): TGTGCCAGCTCACCAGGGCAGGGGAACACTGAAGCTTTCTTT.

The CDR3 here is CASSQAFRNTEAFF. The CDR3, as DNA: TGTGCCAGCAGCCAAGCTTTTCGAAACACTGAAGCTTTCTTT. The V gene is TRBV14, the J gene TRBJ1-1; D remains ambiguous. CDR1 and CDR2 (germline): SGHDN, FVKESK. The CDR3 covers 14 residues. V lost 1 base, J lost 2 bases, and 8 bases lay in between.

CDR3: CASSATGEGETQYF. The CDR3, as DNA: TGCGCCAGCAGCGCGACAGGGGAAGGGGAGACCCAGTACTTC. This chain joins TRBV5-1 and TRBJ2-5; 8 bases agree with TRBD1. With V trimmed by 4 bases and J by 5 bases, 7 bases remained unmatched. CDR1 and CDR2 from the germline V gene are SGHRS and YFSETQ. The CDR3 totals 14 residues.

Notes on this clone: Within the sample, other DNA sequences also encode this same CDR3. The chain links TRBV2 to TRBJ2-2; the match to TRBD2 covers 9 bases. In germline, CDR1 is SNHLY, CDR2 FYNNEI. The length of the CDR3 is 15 residues. Losses at the gene ends were 7 bases for V and 6 bases for J; bases not matched to a gene: 9. The CDR3 region is CASIAWTSVAGELFF. As DNA, the CDR3 is TGTGCCAGCATAGCCTGGACTAGCGTGGCCGGGGAGCTGTTTTTT.

This clone has only a few counts. The J gene is TRBJ2-7, the V gene TRBV28; D could derive from TRBD1 or TRBD2 (5 bases each). Germline CDR1 is MDHEN and CDR2 is SYDVKM. The ends were cut back, 7 bases at V and 4 bases at J, with 32 bases in the middle. The CDR3 totals 19 residues. The CDR3, as DNA: TGTGCCAGCAACCCAACCGTCGGGGCGTCGAGTGGGATGAGTTACGAGCAGTACTTC. As protein: CASNPTVGASSGMSYEQYF.

The chain is built from TRBV2 and TRBJ2-2; 7 bases line up with TRBD2. The trim removed 7 bases at V and 7 bases at J, leaving 18 bases unmatched. Per the germline V gene, CDR1 is SNHLY and CDR2 is FYNNEI. The CDR3 spans 17 residues. The CDR3 coding sequence is TGTGCCAGCATCGCCACCACCTGGGCGGGAGTTGTCGGGGAGCTGTTTTTT. Translation gives CASIATTWAGVVGELFF.

The chain employs TRBV5-1 and TRBJ2-2, with a possible D match to TRBD2 (6 bases). CDR1 and CDR2 from the germline V gene are SGHRS and YFSETQ. This CDR3 is built from 16 residues. The V gene lost 7 bases and the J gene lost 3 bases, with 19 bases spanning the gap. CDR3 amino acids: CASHIPRGLHTGELFF. CDR3 nucleotide sequence: TGCGCCAGCCACATCCCCCGGGGACTCCACACCGGGGAGCTGTTTTTT.

The chain joins TRBV13 to TRBJ2-1; D perhaps matches TRBD2 (6 bases). Looked up from germline, CDR1 is PRHDT and CDR2 is FYEKMQ (reference sequence). The CDR3 totals 16 residues. The V end was cut by 4 bases, the J end by 10 bases, with 23 bases between. CDR3 loop: CASSSQTSPIFEEQFF. In DNA form, the CDR3 reads TGTGCCAGCAGCTCACAAACTAGCCCCATTTTTGAAGAGCAGTTCTTC.

The rearrangement links TRBV5-1 to TRBJ2-7; D is perhaps TRBD2 (6 bases). Germline V gene sequence: CDR1 SGHRS, CDR2 YFSETQ. Trimming removed 6 bases from V and 6 bases from J, with 16 bases in between. The CDR3 loop spans 13 amino acids. The CDR3 here is CASTTMGGGEQYF. The CDR3 DNA reads as TGCGCCAGCACCACGATGGGGGGTGGCGAGCAGTACTTC.

The rearrangement joins TRBV6-5 to TRBJ1-5; D is undetermined. Germline CDR1 and CDR2: MNHEY and SVGAGI. Trimming took 6 bases from V and 6 from J, leaving 6 bases between them. This CDR3 comprises 11 residues. CDR3 region: CASSGGQPQHF. The CDR3 DNA reads as TGTGCCAGCAGCGGAGGTCAGCCCCAGCATTTT.

The J gene is TRBJ2-1, the V gene TRBV9; weak D call: TRBD1 (6 bases). The V and J ends lost 3 bases and 3 bases respectively, with 13 bases between them. Germline assignment: CDR1 SGDLS and CDR2 YYNGEE. CDR3 length equals 15 residues. DNA for the CDR3: TGTGCCAGCAGCGCGGACAGCCTTGGCTACAATGAGCAGTTCTTC. Its protein is CASSADSLGYNEQFF.

This chain's CDR3 is CASSPDDRLNEQYF. The CDR3 nucleotides read TGTGCCAGCAGCCCCGACGACAGGTTAAACGAGCAGTACTTC. V is TRBV5-6 and J is TRBJ2-7; D perhaps matches TRBD1 (6 bases). CDR3 length: 14 amino acids. Trimming removed 4 bases from V and 5 bases from J, with 16 bases in between. The germline gives CDR1 SGHDT, CDR2 YYEEEE.